The entry that follows covers one T cell receptor beta chain sequence. The antigen is not known. This may stem from a read error, because a much larger clone lies one nucleotide away. Library preparation followed earlier protocols using designated TCR primers. TCRdb called the PCR reads again in MiXCR, with one record for every CDR3 protein. The sample includes roughly 630,000 distinct CDR3 sequences, roughly 27% of them seen just once. These data belong to a study of molecular identifiers for immune sequencing clone quantification. General study findings and limits: Over 98% of effector molecules, but under 1% in naive cells, were held by clones with more than 20 RNA copies. With a barcode shared among identical TCR molecules, highly expanded clone sizes could be underestimated.

Each library that profiled naive CD8 cells came from roughly 20,000 to 1,000,000 sorted cells with 10%, 30% or 50% RNA. Per germline, CDR1 SGHDN and CDR2 FVKESK. V was trimmed by 0 bases and J by 3 bases, leaving 12 bases between them. The CDR3 extends over 15 amino acids. The chain recombines TRBV14 with TRBJ2-7; no reliable D call. Sequenced input: naive CD8+ T cells from blood, with Jurkat cell RNA spiked in. Subset here: FACS-sorted CD8+CD4-CCR7+CD45RA+ naive T cells. This receptor was identified in a human donor in good health. Some libraries in this study had Jurkat cell RNA spiked in. CDR3 nucleotides: TGTGCCAGCAGCCAAGAAGTAGGCACCTACTACGAGCAGTACTTC. This encodes CASSQEVGTYYEQYF.